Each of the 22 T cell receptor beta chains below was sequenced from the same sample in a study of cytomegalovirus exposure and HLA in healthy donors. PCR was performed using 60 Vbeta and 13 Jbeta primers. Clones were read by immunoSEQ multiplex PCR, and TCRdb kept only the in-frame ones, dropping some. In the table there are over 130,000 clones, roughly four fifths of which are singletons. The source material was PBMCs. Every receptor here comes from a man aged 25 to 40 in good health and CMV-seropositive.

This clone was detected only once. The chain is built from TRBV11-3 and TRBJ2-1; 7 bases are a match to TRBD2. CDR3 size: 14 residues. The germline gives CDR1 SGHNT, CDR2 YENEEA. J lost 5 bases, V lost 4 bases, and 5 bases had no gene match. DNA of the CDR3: TGTGCCAGCAGCTCCCGGGACTACAACAATGAGCAGTTCTTC. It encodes CASSSRDYNNEQFF.

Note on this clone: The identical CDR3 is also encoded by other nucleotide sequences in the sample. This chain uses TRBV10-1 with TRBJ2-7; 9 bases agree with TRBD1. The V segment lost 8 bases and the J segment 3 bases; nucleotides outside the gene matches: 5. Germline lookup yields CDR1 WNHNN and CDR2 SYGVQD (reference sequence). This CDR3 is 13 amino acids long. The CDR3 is CASAEGQGYEQYF. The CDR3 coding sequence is TGCGCCAGCGCCGAGGGACAGGGCTACGAGCAGTACTTC.

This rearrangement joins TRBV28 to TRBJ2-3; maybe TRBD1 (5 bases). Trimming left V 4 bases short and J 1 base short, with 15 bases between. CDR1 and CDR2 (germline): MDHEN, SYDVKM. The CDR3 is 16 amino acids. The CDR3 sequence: CASSSPGREGTDTQYF. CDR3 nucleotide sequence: TGTGCCAGCAGTTCCCCGGGCAGGGAAGGCACAGATACGCAGTATTTT.

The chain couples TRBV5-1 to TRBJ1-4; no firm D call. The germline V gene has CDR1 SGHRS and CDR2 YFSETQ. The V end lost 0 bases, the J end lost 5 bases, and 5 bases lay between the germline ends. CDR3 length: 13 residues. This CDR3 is CASSLDRNEKLFF. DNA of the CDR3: TGCGCCAGCAGCTTGGACAGAAATGAAAAACTGTTTTTT. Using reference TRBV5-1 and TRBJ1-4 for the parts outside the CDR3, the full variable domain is KAGVTQTPRYLIKTRGQQVTLSCSPISGHRSVSWYQQTPGQGLQFLFEYFSETQRNKGNFPGRFSGRQFSNSRSEMNVSTLELGDSALYLCASSLDRNEKLFFGSGTQLSVL.

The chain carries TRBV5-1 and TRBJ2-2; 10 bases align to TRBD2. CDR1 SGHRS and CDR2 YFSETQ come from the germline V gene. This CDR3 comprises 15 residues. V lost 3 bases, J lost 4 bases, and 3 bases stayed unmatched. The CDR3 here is CASSSIAGGTGELFF. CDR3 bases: TGCGCCAGCAGCTCTATAGCGGGGGGCACCGGGGAGCTGTTTTTT.

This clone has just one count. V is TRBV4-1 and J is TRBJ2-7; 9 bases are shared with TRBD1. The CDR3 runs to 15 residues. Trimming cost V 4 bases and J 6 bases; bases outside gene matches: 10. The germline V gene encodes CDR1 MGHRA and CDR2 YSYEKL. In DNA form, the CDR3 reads TGCGCCAGCAGCCGTAGGACAGGGGATAGTTTCGAGCAGTACTTC. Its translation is CASSRRTGDSFEQYF.

CDR3 sequence: CAWTAGGTYNEQFF. CDR3 bases: TGTGCCTGGACCGCGGGGGGTACCTACAATGAGCAGTTCTTC. The chain combines TRBV30 with TRBJ2-1; 8 bases line up with TRBD2. CDR1 and CDR2 (germline): GTSNPN, SVGIG (reference sequence). The CDR3 extends over 14 amino acids. Trimming removed 4 bases from V and 2 bases from J; junction bases left unmatched: 4.

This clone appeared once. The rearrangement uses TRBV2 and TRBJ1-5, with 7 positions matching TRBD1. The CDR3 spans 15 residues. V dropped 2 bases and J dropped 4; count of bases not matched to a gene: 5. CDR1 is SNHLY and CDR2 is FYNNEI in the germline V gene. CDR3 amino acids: CASSEQGQQNQPQHF. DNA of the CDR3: TGTGCCAGCAGTGAACAGGGACAGCAAAATCAGCCCCAGCATTTT.

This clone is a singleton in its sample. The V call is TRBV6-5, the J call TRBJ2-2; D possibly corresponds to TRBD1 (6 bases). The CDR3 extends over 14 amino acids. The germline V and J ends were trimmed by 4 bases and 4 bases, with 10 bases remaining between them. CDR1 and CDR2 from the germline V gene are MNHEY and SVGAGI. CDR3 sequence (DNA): TGTGCCAGCAGTTGGAAAGGGGGCACCGGGGAGCTGTTTTTT. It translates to CASSWKGGTGELFF.

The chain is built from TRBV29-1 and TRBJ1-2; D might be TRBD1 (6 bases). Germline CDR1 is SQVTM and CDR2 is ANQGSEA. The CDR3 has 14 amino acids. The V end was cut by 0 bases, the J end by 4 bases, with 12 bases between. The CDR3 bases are TGCAGCGTTGAAGATGGTCAGGGGATCTATGGCTACACCTTC. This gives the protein CSVEDGQGIYGYTF. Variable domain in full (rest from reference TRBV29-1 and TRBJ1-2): SAVISQKPSRDICQRGTSLTIQCQVDSQVTMMFWYRQQPGQSLTLIATANQGSEATYESGFVIDKFPISRPNLTFSTLTVSNMSPEDSSIYLCSVEDGQGIYGYTFGSGTRLTVV.

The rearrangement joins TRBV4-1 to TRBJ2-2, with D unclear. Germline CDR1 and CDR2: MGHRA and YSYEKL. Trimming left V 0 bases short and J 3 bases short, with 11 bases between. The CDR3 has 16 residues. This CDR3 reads CASSQDLRLDTGELFF. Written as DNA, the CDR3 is TGCGCCAGCAGCCAAGATCTTCGGCTAGACACCGGGGAGCTGTTTTTT.

In DNA form, the CDR3 reads TGTGCCAGCAGGGCCCAAAGCGACGAGCAGTTCTTC. Its translation: CASRAQSDEQFF. V usage is TRBV2 and J usage is TRBJ2-1, with D hard to call. This CDR3 has 12 amino acids. The germline V gene has CDR1 SNHLY and CDR2 FYNNEI. The V and J ends lost 6 bases and 10 bases respectively, with 13 bases between them.

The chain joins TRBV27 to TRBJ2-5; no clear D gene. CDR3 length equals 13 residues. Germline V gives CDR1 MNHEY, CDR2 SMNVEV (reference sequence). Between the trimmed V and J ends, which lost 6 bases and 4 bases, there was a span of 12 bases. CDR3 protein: CASSARLLETQYF. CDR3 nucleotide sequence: TGTGCCAGCAGCGCCCGACTCTTAGAGACCCAGTACTTC.

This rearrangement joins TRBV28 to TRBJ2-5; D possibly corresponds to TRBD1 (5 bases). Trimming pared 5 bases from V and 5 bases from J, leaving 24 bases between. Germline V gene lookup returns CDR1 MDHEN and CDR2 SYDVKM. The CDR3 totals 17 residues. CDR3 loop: CASSAAGRQRHGETQYF. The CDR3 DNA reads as TGTGCCAGCAGTGCGGCAGGAAGACAGCGCCACGGGGAGACCCAGTACTTC. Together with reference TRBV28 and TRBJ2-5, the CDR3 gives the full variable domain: DVKVTQSSRYLVKRTGEKVFLECVQDMDHENMFWYRQDPGLGLRLIYFSYDVKMKEKGDIPEGYSVSREKKERFSLILESASTNQTSMYLCASSAAGRQRHGETQYFGPGTRLLVL.

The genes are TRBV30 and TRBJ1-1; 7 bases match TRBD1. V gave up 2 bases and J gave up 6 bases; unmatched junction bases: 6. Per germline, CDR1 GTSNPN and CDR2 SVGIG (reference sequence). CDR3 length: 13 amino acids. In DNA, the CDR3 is TGTGCCTGGAGTTTGAACCAGGGGGCTGAAGCTTTCTTT. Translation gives CAWSLNQGAEAFF.

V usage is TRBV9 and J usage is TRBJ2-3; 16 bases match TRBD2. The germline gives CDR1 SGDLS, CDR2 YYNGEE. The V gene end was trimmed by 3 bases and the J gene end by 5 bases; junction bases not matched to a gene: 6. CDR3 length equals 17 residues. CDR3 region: CASSAPGTSGREDTQYF. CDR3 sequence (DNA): TGTGCCAGCAGCGCCCCCGGGACTAGCGGGAGGGAAGATACGCAGTATTTT.

DNA for the CDR3: TGTGCCACCAGCAGAGAAGGAGTGGAGACCCAGTACTTC. This translates into CATSREGVETQYF. The chain couples TRBV15 to TRBJ2-5; D is ambiguous. The V end lost 0 bases, the J end lost 5 bases, and 7 bases lay between the germline ends. The CDR3 length is 13 residues. The germline CDR1 and CDR2 sequences are LNHNV and YYDKDF (reference sequence).

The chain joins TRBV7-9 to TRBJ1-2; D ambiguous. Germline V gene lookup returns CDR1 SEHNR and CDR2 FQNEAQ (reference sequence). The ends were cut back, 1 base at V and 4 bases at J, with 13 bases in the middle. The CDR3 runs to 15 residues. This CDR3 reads CASSLEPGRGYGYTF. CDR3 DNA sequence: TGTGCCAGCAGCTTAGAACCGGGGAGAGGCTATGGCTACACCTTC.

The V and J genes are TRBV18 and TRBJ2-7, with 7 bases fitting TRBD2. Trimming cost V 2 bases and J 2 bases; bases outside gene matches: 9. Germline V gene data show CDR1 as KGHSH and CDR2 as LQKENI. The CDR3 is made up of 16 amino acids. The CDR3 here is CASSPVEAGLTYEQYF. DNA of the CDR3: TGTGCCAGCTCACCAGTAGAAGCGGGGCTGACCTACGAGCAGTACTTC.

CDR3 sequence: CASRQGGTDTQYF. CDR3 coding DNA: TGTGCCTCCCGACAGGGAGGTACAGATACGCAGTATTTT. This chain links TRBV19 with TRBJ2-3, with D tentatively TRBD1 (7 bases). This CDR3 contains 13 residues. V lost 11 bases to trimming and J lost 3 bases, with 15 bases between them. Germline CDR1 is LNHDA and CDR2 is SQIVND (reference sequence).

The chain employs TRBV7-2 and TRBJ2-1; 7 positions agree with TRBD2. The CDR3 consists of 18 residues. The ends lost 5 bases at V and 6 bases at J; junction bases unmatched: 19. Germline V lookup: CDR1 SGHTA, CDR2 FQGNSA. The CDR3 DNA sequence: TGTGCCAGCAGCCATAGACGACTGGCGGGAGCTCGATTCAATGAGCAGTTCTTC. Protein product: CASSHRRLAGARFNEQFF. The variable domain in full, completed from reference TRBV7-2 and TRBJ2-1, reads GAGVSQSPSNKVTEKGKDVELRCDPISGHTALYWYRQSLGQGLEFLIYFQGNSAPDKSGLPSDRFSAERTGGSVSTLTIQRTQQEDSAVYLCASSHRRLAGARFNEQFFGPGTRLTVL.

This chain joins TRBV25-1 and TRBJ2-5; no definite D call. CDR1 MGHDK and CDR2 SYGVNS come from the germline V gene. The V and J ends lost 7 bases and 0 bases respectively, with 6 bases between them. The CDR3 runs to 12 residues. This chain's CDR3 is CASKNYQETQYF. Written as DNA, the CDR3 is TGTGCCAGCAAAAACTACCAAGAGACCCAGTACTTC.